The rows below give T cell receptor beta chains drawn from one sample of a study of beta chain features in type 1 diabetes. Sequenced by immunoSEQ multiplex PCR; TCRdb stores in-frame clones only, minus some. The sample records some 350,000 clones, approximately 13% being singletons. The sequenced sample was naive CD4+ T cells from blood. Receptor source: a woman under 30 with type 1 diabetes. The conserved cysteine and the conserved F or W are not part of the CDR3 here. The size field is filled for only some rows; it gives once, few, many or a size class.

size: few; J: TRBJ2-3; length: 15; V: TRBV7-2; CDR3: ASSSWGLAGTTDTQY
size: few; J: TRBJ1-2; length: 13; V: TRBV7-2; CDR3: ASTLGQGANYGYT
size: few; J: TRBJ2-2; length: 14; V: TRBV19; CDR3: ASTLGLAGNTGELF
size: -; J: TRBJ2-1; length: 14; V: TRBV7-9; CDR3: ASSLGGTSGPNEQF
size: few; J: TRBJ2-2; length: 14; V: TRBV28; CDR3: ASSLSGTRKIGELF
size: few; J: TRBJ2-7; length: 13; V: TRBV6-5; CDR3: ASSYSTSGIYEQY
size: -; J: TRBJ2-5; length: 14; V: TRBV5-1; CDR3: ASSLVPRDYQETQY
size: -; J: TRBJ2-5; length: 13; V: TRBV30; CDR3: AWSVGLALQETQY
size: few; J: TRBJ2-3; length: 12; V: TRBV29-1; CDR3: SVGTSGIQDTQY
size: few; J: TRBJ2-2; length: 13; V: TRBV5-1; CDR3: ASSFGTPNTGELF
size: few; J: TRBJ2-1; length: 10; V: TRBV19; CDR3: ASSAQYNEQF
size: -; J: TRBJ2-3; length: 14; V: TRBV7-2; CDR3: ASSLFQGRVTDTQY
size: -; J: TRBJ1-1; length: 10; V: TRBV2; CDR3: ASRKQVSEAF
size: -; J: TRBJ2-5; length: 13; V: TRBV30; CDR3: AWRRGQRIGETQY
size: -; J: TRBJ2-1; length: 10; V: TRBV5-1; CDR3: ASSLPGLDSF
size: few; J: TRBJ2-1; length: 15; V: TRBV5-1; CDR3: ASSPVAGTSGSNEQF
size: few; J: TRBJ1-1; length: 12; V: TRBV18; CDR3: ASSPQGVNTEAF
size: -; J: TRBJ2-1; length: 13; V: TRBV7-9; CDR3: ASSPGTSGIDEQF
size: few; J: TRBJ1-2; length: 13; V: TRBV9; CDR3: ASSPTTGAAYGYT
size: -; J: TRBJ2-2; length: 13; V: TRBV7-9; CDR3: ASSSGGLAGGELF
size: few; J: TRBJ2-6; length: 14; V: TRBV11-2; CDR3: ASSPGVGAGANVLT
size: few; J: TRBJ1-5; length: 10; V: TRBV9; CDR3: ASGGLSQPQH
size: -; J: TRBJ2-7; length: 13; V: TRBV29-1; CDR3: SVETWTGNSYEQY
size: -; J: TRBJ2-7; length: 13; V: TRBV18; CDR3: ASSPRGPTVYEQY
size: -; J: TRBJ1-2; length: 11; V: TRBV12-5; CDR3: ASGKQTDYGYT
size: few; J: TRBJ1-1; length: 11; V: TRBV19; CDR3: ASSIPRGTEAF
size: -; J: TRBJ2-5; length: 12; V: TRBV30; CDR3: ALSPVAGGETQY
size: -; J: TRBJ2-3; length: 13; V: TRBV18; CDR3: ASSPPLDPTDTQY
size: -; J: TRBJ2-5; length: 9; V: TRBV7-2; CDR3: ASSGGGAQY
size: few; J: TRBJ2-1; length: 11; V: TRBV19; CDR3: ASSTRDINEQF
size: -; J: TRBJ2-1; length: 12; V: TRBV18; CDR3: ASSLTRWNSQQF
size: few; J: TRBJ2-1; length: 13; V: TRBV29-1; CDR3: SVARRLAGVHEQF
size: few; J: TRBJ2-1; length: 12; V: TRBV5-1; CDR3: ASSGDRGDEEQF
size: -; J: TRBJ1-5; length: 11; V: TRBV30; CDR3: AYRDRGNQPQH
size: few; J: TRBJ2-3; length: 13; V: TRBV7-3; CDR3: ASSLSGSGGDTQY
size: -; J: TRBJ2-7; length: 11; V: TRBV14; CDR3: ASSQIDNREQY
size: -; J: TRBJ2-3; length: 11; V: TRBV5-6; CDR3: ASSFSSTDTQY
size: -; J: TRBJ1-1; length: 12; V: TRBV7-9; CDR3: ASSSRGLDTEAF
size: few; J: TRBJ2-6; length: 16; V: TRBV28; CDR3: ASSPPIGDFSGANVLT
size: -; J: TRBJ2-4; length: 12; V: TRBV5-1; CDR3: ASSLGTSGNIQY
size: few; J: TRBJ2-1; length: 17; V: TRBV15; CDR3: ATSRNPGASMSSYNEQF
size: -; J: TRBJ1-1; length: 11; V: TRBV25-1; CDR3: ASSMRMSAEAF
size: -; J: TRBJ2-1; length: 15; V: TRBV19; CDR3: ASSPLVKRTGVPIQF
size: few; J: TRBJ1-2; length: 11; V: TRBV27; CDR3: ASSSTGRDGYT
size: few; J: TRBJ2-7; length: 15; V: TRBV18; CDR3: ASSPPVAGGWSYEQY
size: few; J: TRBJ1-1; length: 11; V: TRBV6-5; CDR3: ASTPPYGAEAF